The entry below describes one T cell receptor beta chain. Its target is unknown. The sample comes from a study of OX40 agonist ivuxolimab in advanced cancers. The wider study: Mean age about 60 years, range about 23 to 85; roughly 82% male. Anti-PD-1, anti-PD-L1 or anti-CTLA-4 therapy given earlier was allowed, and roughly 40% had some. Findings and limits, study-wide: Specificity for antigen went undetermined in the expanded peripheral T cells. Circulating CD4+ and CD8+ T cells showed clonal expansion by week 6 at 0.1 to 3.0 mg/kg.

Profiling relied on immunoSEQ multiplex PCR, and the TCRdb table lists in-frame clones only, not all of them. The data contain approximately 90,000 clones, more than 80% of them singletons. The receptor's source is an adult with an advanced solid tumor such as melanoma, head and neck, liver or kidney cancer. Sequencing used CD4+ or CD8+ T cells sorted from blood, obtained in a trial of the OX40 agonist ivuxolimab.

CDR3 in DNA: TGTGCCAGCAGAACCCAGGTGGAGGAAAACATTCAGTACTTC. Residues: CASRTQVEENIQYF. The chain is built from TRBV6-6 and TRBJ2-4; weak D call: TRBD2 (5 bases). From germline, CDR1 is MNHNY and CDR2 SVGAGI (reference sequence). This CDR3 comprises 14 residues. V was clipped by 6 bases and J by 5 bases, with 14 bases between them.